This is a list of T cell receptor beta chains from one sample in a study of T cell responses to AZD1222 COVID-19 vaccine. Only in-frame clones appear in the TCRdb table, and some are missing; sequencing was by immunoSEQ multiplex PCR. The table shows about 140,000 clones, with approximately 90% occurring only once. The sequencing here drew on peripheral blood, taken on day 0 of AZD1222 vaccination. All receptors come from an adult in good health. Both conserved end residues are part of each CDR3. The D gene is left open where the match is weak. Clone size appears in some rows only: once, few, many, or a class for an expanded clone.

clone_size: .; v_call: TRBV18; d_call: TRBD1; j_call: TRBJ2-7; cdr3_nt: TGTGCCAGCTCACCACCGACAGGGATAAGGTACGAGCAGTACTTC; cdr3_aa: CASSPPTGIRYEQYF
clone_size: .; v_call: TRBV4-2; d_call: TRBD2; j_call: TRBJ2-7; cdr3_nt: TGTGCCAGCAGCTTGGGACTAGCGGGGGACTACGAGCAGTACTTC; cdr3_aa: CASSLGLAGDYEQYF
clone_size: .; v_call: TRBV7-2; d_call: TRBD2; j_call: TRBJ2-7; cdr3_nt: TGTGCCAGCAGCTCTTTAGCGGGGAGGAACACCTACGAGCAGTACTTC; cdr3_aa: CASSSLAGRNTYEQYF
clone_size: .; v_call: TRBV6-5; d_call: .; j_call: TRBJ1-5; cdr3_nt: TGTGCCAGCATAGCAACGTTCCGCCCCAATCAGCCCCAGCATTTT; cdr3_aa: CASIATFRPNQPQHF
clone_size: .; v_call: TRBV4-1; d_call: .; j_call: TRBJ1-4; cdr3_nt: TGCGCCAGCAGCCAAGAATGGAAGCTTAATGAAAAACTGTTTTTT; cdr3_aa: CASSQEWKLNEKLFF
clone_size: .; v_call: TRBV7-9; d_call: .; j_call: TRBJ1-2; cdr3_nt: TGTGCCAGCAGCTTAATCGGGGCGGGAGTTTATGGCTACACCTTC; cdr3_aa: CASSLIGAGVYGYTF
clone_size: .; v_call: TRBV7-2; d_call: .; j_call: TRBJ1-6; cdr3_nt: TGTGCCAGCAGCTTCACCCGGCAGGGAGGACGTTCACCCCTCCACTTT; cdr3_aa: CASSFTRQGGRSPLHF
clone_size: .; v_call: TRBV28; d_call: .; j_call: TRBJ1-2; cdr3_nt: TGTGCCAGCAGTTTCGGGGGGAAAGATAACTATGGCTACACCTTC; cdr3_aa: CASSFGGKDNYGYTF
clone_size: .; v_call: TRBV4-3; d_call: TRBD1; j_call: TRBJ2-1; cdr3_nt: TGCGCCAGCAGCCAAGAGATGGGGACAGGGGGTAGCAATGAGCAGTTCTTC; cdr3_aa: CASSQEMGTGGSNEQFF
clone_size: .; v_call: TRBV19; d_call: TRBD2; j_call: TRBJ2-1; cdr3_nt: TGTGCCAGTAGTATAGGGAGGATCAGGGCTAGCGGGGTCCCACCGCAGTTCTTC; cdr3_aa: CASSIGRIRASGVPPQFF
clone_size: .; v_call: TRBV4-1; d_call: .; j_call: TRBJ1-5; cdr3_nt: TGCGCCAGCAGCCATGTACCGGGACGCCCGTTTGCGCCCCAGCATTTT; cdr3_aa: CASSHVPGRPFAPQHF
clone_size: .; v_call: TRBV19; d_call: .; j_call: TRBJ2-2; cdr3_nt: TGTGCCAGTAGTATAGACCCCTGGAACACCGGGGAGCTGTTTTTT; cdr3_aa: CASSIDPWNTGELFF
clone_size: .; v_call: TRBV2; d_call: TRBD2; j_call: TRBJ2-3; cdr3_nt: TGTGCCAGCGGGCCGGGAGGCCGGGGAGATACGCAGTATTTT; cdr3_aa: CASGPGGRGDTQYF
clone_size: .; v_call: TRBV28; d_call: .; j_call: TRBJ2-6; cdr3_nt: TGTGCCAGCAGTTTAGTCCAGGGCTCCCAACCCGAGAGCTCTGGGGCCAACGTCCTGACTTTC; cdr3_aa: CASSLVQGSQPESSGANVLTF
clone_size: .; v_call: TRBV27; d_call: .; j_call: TRBJ2-1; cdr3_nt: TGTGCCAGCAGTTTTAGGCACGACAATGAGCAGTTCTTC; cdr3_aa: CASSFRHDNEQFF
clone_size: .; v_call: TRBV28; d_call: .; j_call: TRBJ2-7; cdr3_nt: TGTGCCAGCAGTTTATCGGGTCTCGAGCAGTACTTC; cdr3_aa: CASSLSGLEQYF
clone_size: .; v_call: TRBV6-2/TRBV6-3; d_call: TRBD2; j_call: TRBJ2-7; cdr3_nt: TGTGCCAGCAGTTACACCCAACCCCGGGGGGACGGAACCTACGAGCAGTACTTC; cdr3_aa: CASSYTQPRGDGTYEQYF
clone_size: .; v_call: TRBV7-8; d_call: TRBD2; j_call: TRBJ2-2; cdr3_nt: TGTGCCAGCAGCACCCCTCTAGCGGGAGAGGGGACCGGGGAGCTGTTTTTT; cdr3_aa: CASSTPLAGEGTGELFF
clone_size: .; v_call: TRBV7-9; d_call: .; j_call: TRBJ2-3; cdr3_nt: TGTGCCAGCAGCTTAGCAGGGTTTGAGGGGGGCACAGATACGCAGTATTTT; cdr3_aa: CASSLAGFEGGTDTQYF
clone_size: .; v_call: TRBV6-6; d_call: .; j_call: TRBJ2-5; cdr3_nt: TGTGCCAGCACCTATGGGGAGACCCAGTACTTC; cdr3_aa: CASTYGETQYF
clone_size: .; v_call: TRBV27; d_call: TRBD2; j_call: TRBJ2-3; cdr3_nt: TGTGCCAGCAGTCTCCAGCCGGGACTACACACAGATACGCAGTATTTT; cdr3_aa: CASSLQPGLHTDTQYF
clone_size: once; v_call: TRBV30; d_call: .; j_call: TRBJ1-1; cdr3_nt: TGTGCCTGTAGAATAGGGAACACTGAAGCTTTCTTT; cdr3_aa: CACRIGNTEAFF
clone_size: .; v_call: TRBV24-1; d_call: .; j_call: TRBJ2-7; cdr3_nt: TGTGCCACCAGTGATACTTACGAGCAGTACTTC; cdr3_aa: CATSDTYEQYF
clone_size: .; v_call: TRBV19; d_call: TRBD1; j_call: TRBJ1-2; cdr3_nt: TGTGCCAGTAGTACCGGGGACAGGGGGCTTCGGGGCTACACCTTC; cdr3_aa: CASSTGDRGLRGYTF
clone_size: .; v_call: TRBV9; d_call: TRBD1; j_call: TRBJ2-5; cdr3_nt: TGTGCCAGCAGCGCGAACAGGGGCCCCTACCAAGAGACCCAGTACTTC; cdr3_aa: CASSANRGPYQETQYF
clone_size: .; v_call: TRBV14; d_call: TRBD1; j_call: TRBJ1-4; cdr3_nt: TGTGCCAGCAGCCCGACAGGGTTTGAGCGTGAAAAACTGTTTTTT; cdr3_aa: CASSPTGFEREKLFF
clone_size: .; v_call: TRBV27; d_call: TRBD1; j_call: TRBJ2-1; cdr3_nt: TGTGCCAGCAGTTTATGGGACAGCCGACTACGGAATGAGCAGTTCTTC; cdr3_aa: CASSLWDSRLRNEQFF
clone_size: .; v_call: TRBV7-9; d_call: TRBD2; j_call: TRBJ2-1; cdr3_nt: TGTGCCAGCAGCCCCCAATGGGGAGCGGGACGTGGGAGCAATGAGCAGTTCTTC; cdr3_aa: CASSPQWGAGRGSNEQFF
clone_size: .; v_call: TRBV4-1; d_call: TRBD2; j_call: TRBJ2-7; cdr3_nt: TGCGCCAGCAGCCCTAGCGGGAGCCCCGGGTACGAGCAGTACTTC; cdr3_aa: CASSPSGSPGYEQYF
clone_size: .; v_call: TRBV7-9; d_call: .; j_call: TRBJ1-2; cdr3_nt: TGTGCCAGCAGCTTAGGCGAACGCTACACCTTC; cdr3_aa: CASSLGERYTF
clone_size: .; v_call: TRBV4-3; d_call: .; j_call: TRBJ2-1; cdr3_nt: TGCGCCAGCAGCCAAGATGGGGGACTCAGCAGCTCCTACAATGAGCAGTTCTTC; cdr3_aa: CASSQDGGLSSSYNEQFF
clone_size: .; v_call: TRBV3-1/TRBV3-2; d_call: .; j_call: TRBJ2-1; cdr3_nt: TGTGCCAGCAGCCAAGGAACGGGACCTCGGAATGAGCAGTTCTTC; cdr3_aa: CASSQGTGPRNEQFF
clone_size: .; v_call: TRBV14; d_call: TRBD2; j_call: TRBJ2-7; cdr3_nt: TGTGCCAGCAGCGCGACTAGCGTGGGCGAGCAGTACTTC; cdr3_aa: CASSATSVGEQYF
clone_size: .; v_call: TRBV6-4; d_call: .; j_call: TRBJ2-2; cdr3_nt: TGTGCCAGCAGTGAGGGGCTGAACACCGGGGAGCTGTTTTTT; cdr3_aa: CASSEGLNTGELFF
clone_size: .; v_call: TRBV7-9; d_call: TRBD1; j_call: TRBJ1-2; cdr3_nt: TGTGCCAGCAGCTTCCTGAGGGACAGGGAGTCTAACTATGGCTACACCTTC; cdr3_aa: CASSFLRDRESNYGYTF
clone_size: .; v_call: TRBV5-4; d_call: TRBD1; j_call: TRBJ1-4; cdr3_nt: TGTGCCAGCAGCATGAAGGGACAGGGGGCAGCTAATGAAAAACTGTTTTTT; cdr3_aa: CASSMKGQGAANEKLFF
clone_size: .; v_call: TRBV28; d_call: TRBD1; j_call: TRBJ2-7; cdr3_nt: TGTGCCAGCAGTTTATGGGGGACAGGGGCTGGCGAGCAGTACTTC; cdr3_aa: CASSLWGTGAGEQYF
clone_size: .; v_call: TRBV3-1/TRBV3-2; d_call: .; j_call: TRBJ1-2; cdr3_nt: TGTGCCAGCAGCCAAAACAGCCTAGGCTATGGCTACACCTTC; cdr3_aa: CASSQNSLGYGYTF
clone_size: once; v_call: TRBV4-3; d_call: TRBD2; j_call: TRBJ2-5; cdr3_nt: TGCGCCAGCAGCCAAGGCGGGACTAGCTGGGAGACCCAGTACTTC; cdr3_aa: CASSQGGTSWETQYF
clone_size: .; v_call: TRBV29-1; d_call: .; j_call: TRBJ1-1; cdr3_nt: TGCAGCGTTGTAGCGGGGGCAGGCACTGAAGCTTTCTTT; cdr3_aa: CSVVAGAGTEAFF
clone_size: .; v_call: TRBV5-6; d_call: .; j_call: TRBJ1-5; cdr3_nt: TGTGCCAGCAGCTCCGACGGCAATCAGCCCCAGCATTTT; cdr3_aa: CASSSDGNQPQHF
clone_size: .; v_call: TRBV19; d_call: TRBD2; j_call: TRBJ2-1; cdr3_nt: TGTGCCAGTAAGCGCGGGAGCTCCTACAATGAGCAGTTCTTC; cdr3_aa: CASKRGSSYNEQFF
clone_size: .; v_call: TRBV18; d_call: TRBD1; j_call: TRBJ2-3; cdr3_nt: TGTGCCAGCTCCTGGGACAGGCCCACAGATACGCAGTATTTT; cdr3_aa: CASSWDRPTDTQYF
clone_size: .; v_call: TRBV5-4; d_call: .; j_call: TRBJ2-7; cdr3_nt: TGTGCCAGCAGCAGCGGGCCTCTGGCCTACGAGCAGTACTTC; cdr3_aa: CASSSGPLAYEQYF
clone_size: .; v_call: TRBV14; d_call: .; j_call: TRBJ1-3; cdr3_nt: TGTGCCAGCAGCCAAGGCGGCTCCGGAAACACCATATATTTT; cdr3_aa: CASSQGGSGNTIYF
clone_size: once; v_call: TRBV10-3; d_call: TRBD1; j_call: TRBJ2-1; cdr3_nt: TGTGCCATCAGTGAGAGGCGACAGGGTCCCTACAATGAGCAGTTCTTC; cdr3_aa: CAISERRQGPYNEQFF
clone_size: few; v_call: TRBV12-3/TRBV12-4; d_call: TRBD1; j_call: TRBJ1-2; cdr3_nt: TGTGCCAGCAGTTTCGGACAGGGCCGCAGCTACACCTTC; cdr3_aa: CASSFGQGRSYTF
clone_size: .; v_call: TRBV7-2; d_call: .; j_call: TRBJ1-1; cdr3_nt: TGTGCCAGCAGCTTACTAGATTTCACTGAAGCTTTCTTT; cdr3_aa: CASSLLDFTEAFF
clone_size: .; v_call: TRBV9; d_call: .; j_call: TRBJ2-1; cdr3_nt: TGTGCCAGCAGCGTAGGGCAGGGAGGCCCCAATGAGCAGTTCTTC; cdr3_aa: CASSVGQGGPNEQFF
clone_size: .; v_call: TRBV6-2/TRBV6-3; d_call: .; j_call: TRBJ1-5; cdr3_nt: TGTGCCAGCAGTTACGGGGGTCAGCCCCAGCATTTT; cdr3_aa: CASSYGGQPQHF
clone_size: .; v_call: TRBV19; d_call: TRBD2; j_call: TRBJ2-3; cdr3_nt: TGTGCCAGTAGTCCCCTGCTGGGACTAGCGGGCGCATACACAGATACGCAGTATTTT; cdr3_aa: CASSPLLGLAGAYTDTQYF
clone_size: .; v_call: TRBV5-8; d_call: .; j_call: TRBJ2-7; cdr3_nt: TGTGCCAGCAGCCGAAGCTACGAGCAGTACTTC; cdr3_aa: CASSRSYEQYF
clone_size: few; v_call: TRBV4-3; d_call: .; j_call: TRBJ1-2; cdr3_nt: TGCGCCAGCAGCCAAGATCCAGGGGCGCGGGCCCCTAACTATGGCTACACCTTC; cdr3_aa: CASSQDPGARAPNYGYTF
clone_size: .; v_call: TRBV27; d_call: .; j_call: TRBJ2-1; cdr3_nt: TGTGCCAGCATTGGAAGGGGCAAGAGCTCCTACAATGAGCAGTTCTTC; cdr3_aa: CASIGRGKSSYNEQFF
clone_size: once; v_call: TRBV29-1; d_call: TRBD1; j_call: TRBJ2-7; cdr3_nt: TGCAGCGTAGGGACAGGGACCTCCTACGAGCAGTACTTC; cdr3_aa: CSVGTGTSYEQYF
clone_size: once; v_call: TRBV19; d_call: .; j_call: TRBJ2-7; cdr3_nt: TGTGCCAGTAGTATAAGGCCGAGCGAGCAGTACTTC; cdr3_aa: CASSIRPSEQYF